The next 29 T cell receptor beta chains were all read from a single sample in a study of breast tumors, draining lymph nodes, adjacent tissues. TCRdb reprocessed the multiplex PCR reads via MiXCR and lists one record per CDR3 protein. The profile shows around 230,000 distinct CDR3 sequences, less than 40% of them singletons. Breast cancer patients provided tissue from their axillary draining lymph nodes. Material for sequencing was axillary lymph node tissue. The source is a female donor with breast cancer. Some clones in this sample may be carry-over from other donors' samples.

This clonotype has a count of ten or more. The J gene is TRBJ2-7, the V gene TRBV5-1; TRBD1 aligns across 11 bases. J was trimmed by 2 bases and V by 3 bases; bases with no gene match: 4. CDR1 is SGHRS, CDR2 YFSETQ, per germline. This CDR3 region has 15 residues. The CDR3 sequence: CASSSAGQGAYEQYF. In DNA form, the CDR3 reads TGCGCCAGCAGCTCAGCGGGACAGGGGGCCTACGAGCAGTACTTC.

This clonotype was counted at least ten times. The V call is TRBV7-2, the J call TRBJ2-7; D not certain. The CDR3 has 17 residues. Germline V gives CDR1 SGHTA, CDR2 FQGNSA. Trimming removed 1 base at V and 0 bases at J, with 16 bases between. CDR3 sequence reads: CASSLGYRLRSSYEQYF. The DNA for the CDR3 is TGTGCCAGCAGCTTAGGTTACCGGCTCCGTAGCTCCTACGAGCAGTACTTC.

This clonotype was seen repeatedly, ten times or more. This may be a read error, as it is one base from a much larger clone. The chain couples TRBV7-2 to TRBJ2-5, with 10 bases lining up with TRBD1. Germline V gene data show CDR1 as SGHTA and CDR2 as FQGNSA. This CDR3 has 15 amino acids. CDR3 nucleotides: TGTGCCAGCAGCCGACAGGGGGCGCTTGGAGAGACCCAGCACTTC. It specifies CASSRQGALGETQHF. The variable domain in full, completed from reference TRBV7-2 and TRBJ2-5, reads GAGVSQSPSNKVTEKGKDVELRCDPISGHTALYWYRQSLGQGLEFLIYFQGNSAPDKSGLPSDRFSAERTGGSVSTLTIQRTQQEDSAVYLCASSRQGALGETQHFGPGTRLLVL.

The table lists this clonotype with many counts. The gene calls are TRBV20-1 and TRBJ2-1, with 8 bases lining up with TRBD2. Germline V gene sequence: CDR1 DFQATT, CDR2 SNEGSKA (reference sequence). V trimming: 5 bases; J trimming: 3 bases; junction bases outside the gene matches: 3. The CDR3 runs 13 residues. In nucleotides, the CDR3 is TGCAGTGCTCTCAGCGGGAGCTACAATGAGCAGTTCTTC. Protein: CSALSGSYNEQFF.

This sequence joins TRBV20-1 and TRBJ2-4, with 7 positions matching TRBD2. The V gene's germline CDR1 is DFQATT and CDR2 SNEGSKA (reference sequence). The junction had 10 bases not matched to a gene; V was cut back by 4 bases and J by 7 bases. The CDR3 consists of 14 residues. This chain's CDR3 is CSATGSGSGNIQYF. DNA for the CDR3: TGCAGTGCTACCGGTAGCGGGTCTGGCAACATTCAGTACTTC.

This clonotype was detected many times. This chain connects TRBV10-3 to TRBJ2-3; 8 bases fit TRBD1. V was clipped by 8 bases and J by 3 bases; unmatched bases: 10. Germline-derived CDR1 and CDR2 are ENHRY and SYGVKD. The CDR3 spans 15 residues. The CDR3 nucleotides are TGTGCCATCGCCCGACAGGGGAGGAGGACAGATACGCAGTATTTT. This gives the protein CAIARQGRRTDTQYF.

Many counts were recorded for this clonotype. At one end, the junction sequence differs from germline, possibly due to a read error. The chain joins TRBV6-6 to TRBJ1-5; maybe TRBD1 (6 bases). The CDR3 totals 17 residues. Germline V lookup: CDR1 MNHNY, CDR2 SVGAGI (reference sequence). CDR3 in amino acids: CASSHSGGQTSNQPQHF. The CDR3 bases are TGTGCCAGCAGTCACTCGGGGGGCCAGACTAGCAATCAGCCCCAGCATTTT.

The CDR3 reads CASSFLMDGSYEQYF. CDR3 DNA sequence: TGTGCCAGCAGTTTTCTTATGGACGGATCCTACGAGCAGTACTTC. V usage is TRBV12-3 or TRBV12-4 and J usage is TRBJ2-7; D is unclear. V lost 3 bases to trimming and J lost 1 base, with 13 bases between them. The CDR3 extends over 15 amino acids.

This clonotype was seen repeatedly, ten times or more. The rearrangement uses TRBV19 and TRBJ1-2; the D is unclear. The CDR3 sequence is 14 residues long. Germline V gene data show CDR1 as LNHDA and CDR2 as SQIVND (reference sequence). The germline V and J ends were trimmed by 0 bases and 4 bases, with 9 bases remaining between them. CDR3 residues: CASSIDPGPYGYTF. Here the CDR3 DNA reads TGTGCCAGTAGTATAGACCCCGGTCCCTATGGCTACACCTTC.

This clonotype was recorded at least ten times. J is TRBJ2-1 and V is TRBV7-3; 8 bases match TRBD2. CDR3 size: 15 residues. Germline CDR1 and CDR2: SGHTA and FQGTGA. With 2 bases clipped from V and 6 bases from J, the junction kept 6 bases outside the gene matches. CDR3 bases: TGTGCCAGCAGCTTAGCGGGGGGCAAAGGCAATGAGCAGTTCTTC. Translated, it gives CASSLAGGKGNEQFF.

This clonotype was recorded at least ten times. The chain uses TRBV4-1 and TRBJ2-7; 11 bases are shared with TRBD2. This CDR3 region has 15 residues. Germline trimming cut 1 base from V and 4 bases from J; bases unmatched to any gene: 3. Germline values: CDR1 MGHRA, CDR2 YSYEKL. The CDR3 here is CASSQVLAGEYEQYF. In DNA, the CDR3 is TGCGCCAGCAGCCAAGTACTAGCGGGAGAGTACGAGCAGTACTTC.

Turning to this clonotype: A much larger clone is a single base away; this may be a read error. The chain uses TRBV9 and TRBJ2-5; TRBD1 or TRBD2 may be the D gene (6 bases each). The germline V gene encodes CDR1 SGDLS and CDR2 YYNGEE. The CDR3 spans 15 residues. The CDR3: CASSFSGGRVETPYF. The CDR3 DNA reads as TGTGCCAGCAGCTTTTCTGGGGGGCGCGTCGAGACCCCGTACTTC.

This clonotype has ten or more counts. The chain links TRBV12-5 to TRBJ2-5; weak D call: TRBD2 (5 bases). CDR1 and CDR2 (germline): LGHNT, FRNRAP. Deletions cut 0 bases from V and 5 bases from J, with 16 bases between. This CDR3 region has 16 residues. The CDR3 loop reads CASGLVPPRGEETQYF. CDR3 nucleotide sequence: TGTGCTAGTGGTTTGGTACCCCCTCGGGGAGAGGAGACCCAGTACTTC.

This clonotype was found many times. The rearrangement uses TRBV5-1 and TRBJ2-2; a weak D match, TRBD1 (6 bases). CDR3 length: 15 residues. Germline CDR1 SGHRS, CDR2 YFSETQ. The V end was cut by 5 bases, the J end by 4 bases, with 15 bases between. The CDR3 nucleotides read TGCGCCAGCAGTTCCGGGACATTACCCACCGGGGAGCTGTTTTTT. It encodes CASSSGTLPTGELFF. The full variable domain, its missing parts supplied by reference TRBV5-1 and TRBJ2-2, is KAGVTQTPRYLIKTRGQQVTLSCSPISGHRSVSWYQQTPGQGLQFLFEYFSETQRNKGNFPGRFSGRQFSNSRSEMNVSTLELGDSALYLCASSSGTLPTGELFFGEGSRLTVL.

There are many counts of this clonotype. The chain joins TRBV6-5 to TRBJ1-5, with TRBD1 identical over 10 bases. CDR1 is MNHEY, CDR2 SVGAGI, per germline. V trimming: 6 bases; J trimming: 8 bases; junction bases outside the gene matches: 7. The CDR3 is 14 amino acids. Written as DNA, the CDR3 is TGTGCCAGCAGAAACGGACAGGGGGTAGAGCCCCAGCATTTT. Its protein product is CASRNGQGVEPQHF.

This clonotype has ten or more counts. The J gene is TRBJ2-1, the V gene TRBV5-6; the match to TRBD1 covers 11 bases. The CDR3 is 15 residues long. Germline V gene lookup returns CDR1 SGHDT and CDR2 YYEEEE. Trimming removed 4 bases from V and 4 bases from J; junction bases left unmatched: 4. This chain's CDR3 is CASSRGQGGYNEQFF. CDR3 DNA sequence: TGTGCCAGCAGCAGGGGACAGGGGGGATACAATGAGCAGTTCTTC.

The chain joins TRBV3-1 to TRBJ2-5, with 8 bases identical to TRBD2. CDR3 length: 14 amino acids. The ends lost 4 bases at V and 2 bases at J; junction bases unmatched: 3. Germline lookup yields CDR1 LGHDT and CDR2 YNNKEL (reference sequence). The CDR3 region is CASSLLAVQETQYF. The CDR3 DNA follows: TGTGCCAGCAGCCTACTAGCGGTTCAAGAGACCCAGTACTTC.

In this sample, this clonotype turned up many times. The chain recombines TRBV6-6 with TRBJ2-1; 9 bases are a match to TRBD1. CDR1 is MNHNY and CDR2 is SVGAGI in the germline V gene (reference sequence). The ends lost 5 bases at V and 2 bases at J; junction bases unmatched: 22. The CDR3 extends over 21 amino acids. DNA of the CDR3: TGTGCCAGCAGTCCCCGGTCCGGGACAGGGACTTCCAAACTTACCTACAATGAGCAGTTCTTC. Translating gives CASSPRSGTGTSKLTYNEQFF.

This clonotype appeared many times. The V and J genes are TRBV20-1 and TRBJ2-3; 8 bases agree with TRBD2. Germline V gene data show CDR1 as DFQATT and CDR2 as SNEGSKA (reference sequence). There are 16 residues in the CDR3. The V and J ends lost 5 bases and 2 bases, in that order; junction bases with no gene match: 12. The CDR3 bases are TGCAGTGCTCGACCGGGACTAGGTCAATACACAGATACGCAGTATTTT. This translates into CSARPGLGQYTDTQYF.

This rearrangement joins TRBV20-1 to TRBJ2-5; D gene uncertain. CDR3 length: 9 amino acids. CDR1 is DFQATT, CDR2 SNEGSKA, per germline (reference sequence). The ends were cut back, 5 bases at V and 13 bases at J, with 11 bases in the middle. CDR3: CSAGSDSYF. The CDR3 bases are TGCAGTGCTGGGTCAGACTCGTACTTC.

The rearrangement uses TRBV12-3 or TRBV12-4 and TRBJ1-6; D is unresolved. V was pared by 3 bases and J by 9 bases, with 6 bases between. The CDR3 has 12 amino acids. The CDR3 DNA is TGTGCCAGCAGTTTTCCCGGTTCACCCCTCCACTTT. Protein product: CASSFPGSPLHF.

This clonotype was observed many times. This sequence joins TRBV2 and TRBJ1-5, with D perhaps matching TRBD1 (6 bases). Trimming pared 7 bases from V and 7 bases from J, leaving 17 bases between. CDR1 is SNHLY, CDR2 FYNNEI, per germline. The CDR3 has 14 residues. The CDR3 spells CASTQREGEQPQHF. As DNA, the CDR3 is TGTGCCAGCACCCAACGGGAGGGGGAACAGCCCCAGCATTTT. The whole variable domain, filled in from reference TRBV2 and TRBJ1-5, reads EPEVTQTPSHQVTQMGQEVILRCVPISNHLYFYWYRQILGQKVEFLVSFYNNEISEKSEIFDDQFSVERPDGSNFTLKIRSTKLEDSAMYFCASTQREGEQPQHFGDGTRLSIL.

This clonotype was picked up many times. The chain combines TRBV15 with TRBJ2-7; D may be TRBD1 (5 bases). The CDR3 spans 15 residues. CDR1 is LNHNV and CDR2 is YYDKDF in the germline V gene (reference sequence). Trimming stripped 0 bases from V and 0 bases from J, with 9 bases between. CDR3 residues: CATSREGPVSYEQYF. CDR3 coding DNA: TGTGCCACCAGCAGAGAGGGGCCGGTCTCCTACGAGCAGTACTTC. Looking up the rest from reference TRBV15 and TRBJ2-7 gives the full variable domain: DAMVIQNPRYQVTQFGKPVTLSCSQTLNHNVMYWYQQKSSQAPKLLFHYYDKDFNNEADTPDNFQSRRPNTSFCFLDIRSPGLGDTAMYLCATSREGPVSYEQYFGPGTRLTVT.

V is TRBV11-2 and J is TRBJ1-1, with 8 bases aligning to TRBD1. The CDR3 runs 16 residues. Trimming removed 5 bases from V and 5 bases from J; junction bases left unmatched: 13. Germline assignment: CDR1 SGHAT and CDR2 FQNNGV. CDR3 residues: CASSRGRGLVKTEAFF. CDR3 DNA: TGTGCCAGCAGCCGTGGCAGGGGGCTGGTAAAGACTGAAGCTTTCTTT.

This clonotype was observed many times. This chain uses TRBV6-6 with TRBJ2-6, with D possibly TRBD2 on 7 matching bases. CDR3 length: 15 residues. CDR1 is MNHNY and CDR2 is SVGAGI in the germline V gene (reference sequence). V was trimmed by 11 bases and J by 0 bases, leaving 14 bases between them. The CDR3 DNA sequence: TGTGCCGGGGGGGGCAGAGCCTCTGGGGCCAACGTCCTGACTTTC. This gives the protein CAGGGRASGANVLTF.

V and J are TRBV19 and TRBJ1-4, with D hard to call. Germline loops: CDR1 LNHDA, CDR2 SQIVND (reference sequence). The germline V and J ends were trimmed by 5 bases and 8 bases, with 9 bases remaining between them. This CDR3 comprises 12 residues. The CDR3 loop is CASSVQREKLFF. The CDR3 DNA sequence: TGTGCCAGTAGTGTTCAGAGGGAAAAACTGTTTTTT.

This clonotype was observed at least ten times. This chain uses TRBV20-1 with TRBJ2-5; 8 nucleotides align to TRBD2. V dropped 7 bases and J dropped 5; count of bases not matched to a gene: 9. This CDR3 spans 13 amino acids. The V gene's germline CDR1 is DFQATT and CDR2 SNEGSKA (reference sequence). The CDR3 spells CSGLTGGLETQYF. The CDR3 coding sequence is TGCAGTGGATTAACGGGAGGGTTGGAGACCCAGTACTTC.

This clonotype occurred a few times. This sequence may be a read error, since a much larger clone differs from it by one base. The chain joins TRBV3-1 to TRBJ1-6; D is unclear. Germline V lookup: CDR1 LGHDT, CDR2 YNNKEL (reference sequence). This CDR3 has 12 amino acids. CDR3 sequence: CPSSHSNSPLHF. CDR3 bases: TGTCCCAGCAGCCACTCCAATTCACCCCTCCACTTT.

J is TRBJ2-7 and V is TRBV29-1, with 7 bases fitting TRBD2. CDR3 length equals 12 residues. Germline V gene sequence: CDR1 SQVTM, CDR2 ANQGSEA. Trimming at V came to 8 bases and at J to 2 bases, leaving 6 bases not matched to a gene. This CDR3 is CSLGGIPYEQYF. The CDR3 DNA reads TGCAGCCTGGGAGGGATTCCCTACGAGCAGTACTTC.